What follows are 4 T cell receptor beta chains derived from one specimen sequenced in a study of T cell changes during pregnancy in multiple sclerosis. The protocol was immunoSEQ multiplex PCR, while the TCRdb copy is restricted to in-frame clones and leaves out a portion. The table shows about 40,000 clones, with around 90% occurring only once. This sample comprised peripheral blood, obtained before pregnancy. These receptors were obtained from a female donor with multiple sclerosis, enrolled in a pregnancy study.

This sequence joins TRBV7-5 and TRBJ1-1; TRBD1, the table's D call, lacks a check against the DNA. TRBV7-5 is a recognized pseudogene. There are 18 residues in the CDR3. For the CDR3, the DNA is TGTGTCAGAAGCTTGGCCCGGGACAGGGGGCCAGTTGGTACTGAAGCTTTCTTT. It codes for CVRSLARDRGPVGTEAFF.

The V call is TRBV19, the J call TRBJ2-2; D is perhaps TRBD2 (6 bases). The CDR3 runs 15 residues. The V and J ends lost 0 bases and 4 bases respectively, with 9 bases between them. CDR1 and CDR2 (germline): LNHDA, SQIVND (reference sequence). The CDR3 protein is CASSIEEGGTGELFF. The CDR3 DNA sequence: TGTGCCAGTAGTATAGAGGAGGGAGGCACCGGGGAGCTGTTTTTT.

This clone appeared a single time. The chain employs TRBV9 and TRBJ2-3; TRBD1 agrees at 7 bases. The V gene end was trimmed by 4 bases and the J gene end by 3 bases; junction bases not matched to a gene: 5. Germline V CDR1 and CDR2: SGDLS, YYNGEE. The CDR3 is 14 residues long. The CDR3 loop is CASSPGQVTDTQYF. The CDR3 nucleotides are TGTGCCAGCAGCCCAGGACAGGTGACAGATACGCAGTATTTT.

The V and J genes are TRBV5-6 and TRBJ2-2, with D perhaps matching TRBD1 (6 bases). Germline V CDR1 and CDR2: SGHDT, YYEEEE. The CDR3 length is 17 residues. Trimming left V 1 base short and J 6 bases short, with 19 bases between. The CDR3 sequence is CASSLITTGMIPGELFF. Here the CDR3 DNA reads TGTGCCAGCAGCTTGATTACCACAGGGATGATACCCGGGGAGCTGTTTTTT.